Listed below are T cell receptor beta chains from one sample, sequenced in a study of shared clonotypes between healthy human individuals. Sequencing was performed with immunoSEQ multiplex PCR; in TCRdb, only in-frame clones are kept and a portion is missing. The top ten hold 0.39% of the sample, which has more than 2,000,000 clones, approximately 93% seen once. The sequenced sample consisted of naive CD4+ T cells from PBMCs. These receptors were taken from a man aged 18 to 30 in good health. Some clones in this sample may be carry-over from other donors' samples. CDR3s include the opening cysteine and the closing phenylalanine or tryptophan. The D gene is left open where the match is weak. Expanded clones get a size class; other rows say once, few or many, or leave the size out.

TRBV7-2	TRBJ2-7	TRBD2	NA	CASSIGTSGAYEQYF	TGTGCCAGCAGCATCGGGACTAGCGGAGCCTACGAGCAGTACTTC
TRBV27	TRBJ1-3	NA	NA	CASRDLGGAGNTIYF	TGTGCCAGCAGGGACCTAGGGGGTGCTGGAAACACCATATATTTT
TRBV28	TRBJ2-6	TRBD2	NA	CASSLWASGGPSGANVLTF	TGTGCCAGCAGCCTATGGGCTAGCGGGGGACCCTCTGGGGCCAACGTCCTGACTTTC
TRBV7-2	TRBJ2-1	TRBD2	NA	CASSSRASGSGNEQFF	TGTGCCAGCAGCTCCCGCGCTAGCGGGAGTGGCAATGAGCAGTTCTTC
TRBV6-5	TRBJ2-7	NA	NA	CASSSGRIPSYEQYF	TGTGCCAGCAGTTCGGGACGGATACCCTCCTACGAGCAGTACTTC
TRBV6-1	TRBJ2-3	NA	NA	CASSGTPSTDTQYF	TGTGCCAGCAGTGGAACCCCGAGCACAGATACGCAGTATTTT
TRBV11-2	TRBJ2-3	TRBD2	NA	CASRRLASTDTQYF	TGTGCCAGCAGACGACTAGCGAGCACAGATACGCAGTATTTT
TRBV10-3	TRBJ1-6	NA	NA	CAIRGDEGSPLHF	TGTGCCATCAGGGGGGATGAAGGTTCACCCCTCCACTTT
TRBV19	TRBJ1-4	TRBD1	NA	CASRTGGEKLFF	TGTGCCAGCAGGACAGGGGGAGAAAAACTGTTTTTT
TRBV4-1	TRBJ1-5	NA	once	CASSQDRDQGWSQPQHF	TGCGCCAGCAGCCAAGATCGGGACCAGGGATGGAGTCAGCCCCAGCATTTT
TRBV6-4	TRBJ1-1	NA	NA	CASSDGLNTEAFF	TGTGCCAGCAGTGACGGACTGAACACTGAAGCTTTCTTT
TRBV10-1	TRBJ1-3	NA	NA	CASSESMAGTRNTIYF	TGCGCCAGCAGTGAGTCGATGGCGGGGACTCGGAACACCATATATTTT
TRBV7-9	TRBJ2-1	NA	NA	CASSLKVSAYNEQFF	TGTGCCAGCAGCTTAAAGGTTTCAGCTTACAATGAGCAGTTCTTC
TRBV9	TRBJ1-1	TRBD1	NA	CASSVWGQGGTEAFF	TGTGCCAGCAGCGTATGGGGACAGGGCGGCACTGAAGCTTTCTTT
TRBV7-8	TRBJ2-5	NA	NA	CASSPRETQYF	TGTGCCAGCAGCCCTAGGGAGACCCAGTACTTC
TRBV7-2	TRBJ2-3	NA	NA	CASSPFGRGLTDTQYF	TGTGCCAGCAGCCCCTTTGGGCGGGGTCTCACAGATACGCAGTATTTT
TRBV7-2	TRBJ2-5	NA	NA	CASSLFRVETQYF	TGTGCCAGCAGCTTATTCAGGGTGGAGACCCAGTACTTC
TRBV18	TRBJ1-2	NA	NA	CASSQDQGSSYGYTF	TGTGCCAGCTCACAAGACCAGGGGTCCAGCTATGGCTACACCTTC
TRBV5-1	TRBJ2-5	NA	NA	CASSLSKQETQYF	TGCGCCAGCAGCTTGTCAAAACAAGAGACCCAGTACTTC
TRBV19	TRBJ2-1	NA	NA	CASSTEARVAEQFF	TGTGCCAGTAGTACCGAGGCCCGCGTAGCGGAGCAGTTCTTC
TRBV27	TRBJ1-2	NA	once	CAPLGGVRGYTF	TGTGCACCGTTGGGCGGGGTAAGGGGCTACACCTTC
TRBV7-8	TRBJ2-7	TRBD2	NA	CASSPTSDSGSRYEQYF	TGTGCCAGCAGCCCGACATCGGATAGCGGGAGTAGATACGAGCAGTACTTC
TRBV9	TRBJ2-5	NA	NA	CASSVSSRLETQYF	TGTGCCAGCAGCGTTTCTAGCAGGCTGGAGACCCAGTACTTC
TRBV6-5	TRBJ1-5	NA	NA	CASSYLGQNNQPQHF	TGTGCCAGCAGTTATCTTGGGCAGAACAATCAGCCCCAGCATTTT
TRBV6-1	TRBJ1-2	NA	NA	CASSEGGRNYGYTF	TGTGCCAGCAGTGAAGGCGGGAGAAACTATGGCTACACCTTC
TRBV4-3	TRBJ2-1	TRBD2	NA	CASSFGLAGAGEQFF	TGCGCCAGCAGCTTCGGACTAGCGGGAGCCGGTGAGCAGTTCTTC
TRBV19	TRBJ1-1	NA	NA	CASSAAGAFYDTEAFF	TGTGCCAGTAGTGCAGCAGGGGCTTTTTACGACACGGAAGCTTTCTTT
TRBV6-5	TRBJ1-1	NA	NA	CATSRDRWDTEAFF	TGTGCCACCAGCAGGGACCGCTGGGACACTGAAGCTTTCTTT